These T cell receptor beta chains were read from a single sample in a study of blood T cells in healthy people across ages. TCRdb re-derived calls from the 5' RACE reads in MiXCR, one entry per CDR3 protein. The sample has approximately 800,000 distinct CDR3 sequences; more than 20% are singletons. This sample was shared with a second study, whose subject was T cells of mothers and their children.

Sequenced: blood. Every receptor here comes from a boy aged 5-17 years in good health. The CDR3 runs from the conserved cysteine through the conserved F or W.

>TRBV29-1|TRBJ2-7|14
CSVSVLTGTYEQYF
>TRBV9|TRBJ1-2|19
CASSVVPPPLQGPNYGYTF
>TRBV29-1|TRBJ1-1|13
CSVEKGMNTEAFF
>TRBV28|TRBJ2-7|16
CASSSVRGFVVYEQYF
>TRBV20-1|TRBJ1-5|14
CSAQDRGLLAPQHF
>TRBV20-1|TRBJ1-6|14
CSAGRQGGNSPLHF
>TRBV15|TRBJ1-2|14
CATSRDRTNYGYTF
>TRBV20-1|TRBJ2-5|13
CSGTVSYQETQYF
>TRBV6-2/TRBV6-3|.|15
CASSRSGTYYNEQFF
>TRBV14|TRBJ2-1|17
CASSQGGQPLPYNEQFF
>TRBV12-3/TRBV12-4|TRBJ1-6|17
CASRPGQPLSNNSPLHF
>TRBV24-1|TRBJ2-5|17
CATSDSTGTVRPETQYF
>TRBV12-3/TRBV12-4|TRBJ2-1|14
CASSLTPAGNEQFF
>TRBV5-1|TRBJ1-5|16
CASRPWTGGQNQPQHF
>TRBV7-7|TRBJ2-5|15
CASSYTGTSQETQYF
>TRBV9|TRBJ2-1|18
CASSVDSAGPGSYNEQFF
>TRBV19|TRBJ1-2|15
CASSVFGTGRSGYTF
>TRBV5-1|TRBJ1-2|14
CASSQSPDRSGYTF
>TRBV9|TRBJ1-1|16
CASSVSQGALVAEAFF
>TRBV12-3/TRBV12-4|TRBJ2-3|14
CASRKQGALDTQYF
>TRBV28|TRBJ2-2|15
CASSAGTGKTGELFF
>TRBV7-9|TRBJ2-7|16
CASSLALPGLENEQYF
>TRBV4-1|TRBJ2-1|17
CASSQLGSGRFYNEQFF
>TRBV7-6|TRBJ2-5|15
CASSLAGLALETQYF